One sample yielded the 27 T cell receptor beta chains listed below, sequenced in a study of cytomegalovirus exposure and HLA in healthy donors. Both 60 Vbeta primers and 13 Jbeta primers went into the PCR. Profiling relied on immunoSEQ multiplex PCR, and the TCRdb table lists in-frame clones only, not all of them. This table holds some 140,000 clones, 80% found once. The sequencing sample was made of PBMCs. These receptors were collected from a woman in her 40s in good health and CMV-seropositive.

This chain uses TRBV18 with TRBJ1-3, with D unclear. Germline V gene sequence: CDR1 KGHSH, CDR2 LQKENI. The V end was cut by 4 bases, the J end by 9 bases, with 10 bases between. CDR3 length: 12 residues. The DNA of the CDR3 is TGTGCCAGCTCACTGACCCGGGGCACCATATATTTT. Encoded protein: CASSLTRGTIYF.

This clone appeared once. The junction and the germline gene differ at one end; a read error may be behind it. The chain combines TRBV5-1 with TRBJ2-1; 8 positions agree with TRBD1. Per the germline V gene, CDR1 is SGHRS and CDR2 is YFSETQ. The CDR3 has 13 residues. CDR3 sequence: CASSLGQGERVIF. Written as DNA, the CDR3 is TGCGCCAGCAGCCTTGGACAGGGCGAGCGTGTGATCTTC.

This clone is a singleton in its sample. The CDR3 is CASSTMTSAETQYF. The CDR3 DNA is TGTGCCAGCAGCACCATGACTAGTGCAGAGACCCAGTACTTC. The chain recombines TRBV9 with TRBJ2-5, with D possibly matching TRBD2 (6 bases). The length of the CDR3 is 14 residues. Trimming pared 4 bases from V and 4 bases from J, leaving 14 bases between. CDR1 and CDR2 (germline): SGDLS, YYNGEE. The whole variable domain, remainder taken from reference TRBV9 and TRBJ2-5, is DSGVTQTPKHLITATGQRVTLRCSPRSGDLSVYWYQQSLDQGLQFLIQYYNGEERAKGNILERFSAQQFPDLHSELNLSSLELGDSALYFCASSTMTSAETQYFGPGTRLLVL.

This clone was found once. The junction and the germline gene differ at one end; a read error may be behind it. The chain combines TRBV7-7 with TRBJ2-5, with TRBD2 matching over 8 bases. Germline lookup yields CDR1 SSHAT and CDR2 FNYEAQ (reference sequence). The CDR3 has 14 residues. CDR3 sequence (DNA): TGTGCTAGCAGCTTAGCGGGGCTCCAAGAGACCCAGTACTTC. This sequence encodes CASSLAGLQETQYF.

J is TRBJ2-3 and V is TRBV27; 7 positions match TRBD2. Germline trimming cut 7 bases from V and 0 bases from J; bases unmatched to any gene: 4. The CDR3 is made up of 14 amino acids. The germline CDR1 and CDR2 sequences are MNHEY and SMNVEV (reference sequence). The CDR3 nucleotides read TGTGCCAGCAAAATAGCGGGTAGCACAGATACGCAGTATTTT. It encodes CASKIAGSTDTQYF.

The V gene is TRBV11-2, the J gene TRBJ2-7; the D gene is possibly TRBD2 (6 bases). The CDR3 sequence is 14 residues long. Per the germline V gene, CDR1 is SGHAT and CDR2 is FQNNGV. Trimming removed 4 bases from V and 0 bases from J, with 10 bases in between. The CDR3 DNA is TGTGCCAGCAGCTCGGACGGGAGCTCCTACGAGCAGTACTTC. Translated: CASSSDGSSYEQYF.

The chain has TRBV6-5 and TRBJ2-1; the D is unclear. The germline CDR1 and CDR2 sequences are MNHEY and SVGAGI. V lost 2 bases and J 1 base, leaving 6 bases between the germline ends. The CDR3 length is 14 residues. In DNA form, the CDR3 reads TGTGCCAGCAGTTACGACTCATCCTACAATGAGCAGTTCTTC. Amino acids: CASSYDSSYNEQFF.

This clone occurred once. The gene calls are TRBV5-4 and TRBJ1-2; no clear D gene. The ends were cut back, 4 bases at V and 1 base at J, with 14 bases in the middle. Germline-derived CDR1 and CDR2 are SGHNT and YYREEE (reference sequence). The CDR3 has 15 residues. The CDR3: CASSPAVQINYGYTF. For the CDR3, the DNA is TGTGCCAGCAGCCCAGCGGTACAGATTAACTATGGCTACACCTTC.

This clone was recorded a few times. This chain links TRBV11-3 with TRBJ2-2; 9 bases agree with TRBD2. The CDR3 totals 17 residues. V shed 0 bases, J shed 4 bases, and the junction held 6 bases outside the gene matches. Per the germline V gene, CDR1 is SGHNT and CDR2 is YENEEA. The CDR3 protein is CASSLDLSGGFTGELFF. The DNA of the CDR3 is TGTGCCAGCAGCTTAGATTTAAGCGGGGGGTTCACCGGGGAGCTGTTTTTT. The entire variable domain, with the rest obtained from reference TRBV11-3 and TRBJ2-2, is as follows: EAGVVQSPRYKIIEKKQPVAFWCNPISGHNTLYWYLQNLGQGPELLIRYENEEAVDDSQLPKDRFSAERLKGVDSTLKIQPAELGDSAVYLCASSLDLSGGFTGELFFGEGSRLTVL.

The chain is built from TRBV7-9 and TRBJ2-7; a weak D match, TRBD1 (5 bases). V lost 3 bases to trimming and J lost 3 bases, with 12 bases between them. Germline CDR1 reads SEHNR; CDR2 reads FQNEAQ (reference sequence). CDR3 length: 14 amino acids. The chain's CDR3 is CASSFLDMNYEQYF. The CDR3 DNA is TGTGCCAGCAGCTTCCTGGACATGAACTACGAGCAGTACTTC.

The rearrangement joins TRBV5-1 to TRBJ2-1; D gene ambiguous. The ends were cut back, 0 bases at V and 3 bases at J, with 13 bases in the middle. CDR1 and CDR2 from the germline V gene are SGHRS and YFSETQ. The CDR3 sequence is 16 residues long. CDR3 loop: CASSLGASVSYNEQFF. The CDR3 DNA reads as TGCGCCAGCAGCTTGGGTGCCTCGGTGAGCTACAATGAGCAGTTCTTC.

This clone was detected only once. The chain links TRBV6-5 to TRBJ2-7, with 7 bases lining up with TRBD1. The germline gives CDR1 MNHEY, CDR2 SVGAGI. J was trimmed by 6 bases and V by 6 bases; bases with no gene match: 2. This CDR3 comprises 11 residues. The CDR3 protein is CASRQGLEQYF. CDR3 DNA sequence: TGTGCCAGCAGACAGGGGCTCGAGCAGTACTTC.

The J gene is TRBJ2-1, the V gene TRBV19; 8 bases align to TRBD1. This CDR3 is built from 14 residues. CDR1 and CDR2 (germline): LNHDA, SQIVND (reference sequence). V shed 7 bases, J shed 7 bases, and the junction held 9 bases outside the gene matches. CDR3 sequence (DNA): TGTGCCAGTACCTCGACAGGGGAAAAAAATGAGCAGTTCTTC. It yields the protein CASTSTGEKNEQFF.

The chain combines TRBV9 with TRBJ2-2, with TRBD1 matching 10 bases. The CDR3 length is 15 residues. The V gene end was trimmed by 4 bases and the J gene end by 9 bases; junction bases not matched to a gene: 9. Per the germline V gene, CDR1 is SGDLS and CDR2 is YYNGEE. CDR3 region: CASSPPRQGARELFF. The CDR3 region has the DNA TGTGCCAGCAGCCCACCCCGACAGGGGGCCAGGGAGCTGTTTTTT.

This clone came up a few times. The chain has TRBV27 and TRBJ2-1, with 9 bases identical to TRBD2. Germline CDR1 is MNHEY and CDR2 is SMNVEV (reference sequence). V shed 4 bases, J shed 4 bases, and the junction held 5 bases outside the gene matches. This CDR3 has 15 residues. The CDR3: CASSSPSGAYNEQFF. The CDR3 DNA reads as TGTGCCAGCAGTTCCCCTAGCGGGGCTTACAATGAGCAGTTCTTC.

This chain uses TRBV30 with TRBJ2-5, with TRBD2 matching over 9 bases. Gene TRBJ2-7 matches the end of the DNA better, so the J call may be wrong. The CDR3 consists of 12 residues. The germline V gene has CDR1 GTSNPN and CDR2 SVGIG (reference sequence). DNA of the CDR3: TGTGCCTGTCATGTAGCGGGAGTCGAGCAGTACTTC. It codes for CACHVAGVEQYF.

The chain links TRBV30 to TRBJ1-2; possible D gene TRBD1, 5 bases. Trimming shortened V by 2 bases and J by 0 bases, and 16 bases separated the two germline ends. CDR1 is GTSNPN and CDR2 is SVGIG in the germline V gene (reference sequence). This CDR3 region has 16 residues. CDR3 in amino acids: CAWSPGGRGSNYGYTF. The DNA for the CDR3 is TGTGCCTGGAGTCCTGGAGGGCGGGGCTCTAACTATGGCTACACCTTC.

The CDR3 DNA is TGCGCCAGCAGCCAACTCGACCTACTAGTCTACAATGAGCAGTTCTTC. It yields the protein CASSQLDLLVYNEQFF. This sequence joins TRBV4-1 and TRBJ2-1; D perhaps matches TRBD2 (5 bases). The CDR3 extends over 16 amino acids. Per germline, CDR1 MGHRA and CDR2 YSYEKL. The V end lost 2 bases, the J end lost 3 bases, and 14 bases lay between the germline ends.

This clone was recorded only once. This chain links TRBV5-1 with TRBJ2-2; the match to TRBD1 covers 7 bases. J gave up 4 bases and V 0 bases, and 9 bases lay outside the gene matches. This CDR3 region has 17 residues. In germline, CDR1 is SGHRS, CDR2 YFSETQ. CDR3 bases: TGCGCCAGCAGCTTGGGGGTCGTCGGACAGGTCACCGGGGAGCTGTTTTTT. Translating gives CASSLGVVGQVTGELFF.

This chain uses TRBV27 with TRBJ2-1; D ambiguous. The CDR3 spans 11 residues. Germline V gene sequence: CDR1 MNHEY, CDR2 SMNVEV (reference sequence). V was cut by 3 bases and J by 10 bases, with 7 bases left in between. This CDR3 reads CASSFVQEQFF. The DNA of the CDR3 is TGTGCCAGCAGTTTCGTACAGGAGCAGTTCTTC.

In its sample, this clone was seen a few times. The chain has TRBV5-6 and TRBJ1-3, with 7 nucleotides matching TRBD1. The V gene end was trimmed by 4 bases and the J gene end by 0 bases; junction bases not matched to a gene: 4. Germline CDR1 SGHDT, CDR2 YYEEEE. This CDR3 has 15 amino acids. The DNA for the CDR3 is TGTGCCAGCAGCCCCGGGACAGTCTCTGGAAACACCATATATTTT. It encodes CASSPGTVSGNTIYF.

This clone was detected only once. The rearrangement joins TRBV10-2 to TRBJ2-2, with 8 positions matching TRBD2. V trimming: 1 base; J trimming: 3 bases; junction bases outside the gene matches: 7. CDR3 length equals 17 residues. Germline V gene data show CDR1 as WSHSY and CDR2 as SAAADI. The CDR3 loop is CASSELAGNHYTGELFF. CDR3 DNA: TGCGCCAGCAGTGAGTTAGCGGGAAACCATTACACCGGGGAGCTGTTTTTT.

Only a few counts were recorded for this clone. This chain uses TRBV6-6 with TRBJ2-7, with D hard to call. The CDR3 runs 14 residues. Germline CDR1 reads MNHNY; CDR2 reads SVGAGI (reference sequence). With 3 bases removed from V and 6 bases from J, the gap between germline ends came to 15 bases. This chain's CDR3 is CASSYGPELREQYF. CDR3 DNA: TGTGCCAGCAGTTATGGTCCGGAGCTTCGCGAGCAGTACTTC.

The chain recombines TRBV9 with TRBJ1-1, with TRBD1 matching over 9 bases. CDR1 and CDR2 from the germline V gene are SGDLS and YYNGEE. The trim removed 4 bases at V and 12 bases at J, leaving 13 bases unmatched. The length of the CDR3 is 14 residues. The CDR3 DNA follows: TGTGCCAGCAGCCCTCGTGCCCGGGACAGGGAACCTTTCTTT. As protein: CASSPRARDREPFF.

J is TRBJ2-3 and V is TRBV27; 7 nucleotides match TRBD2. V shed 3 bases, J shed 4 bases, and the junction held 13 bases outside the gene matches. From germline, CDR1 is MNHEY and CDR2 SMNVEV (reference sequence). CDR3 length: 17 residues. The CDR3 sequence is CASSLLLMGGSPDTQYF. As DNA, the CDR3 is TGTGCCAGCAGTTTGTTATTGATGGGCGGGAGCCCAGATACGCAGTATTTT.

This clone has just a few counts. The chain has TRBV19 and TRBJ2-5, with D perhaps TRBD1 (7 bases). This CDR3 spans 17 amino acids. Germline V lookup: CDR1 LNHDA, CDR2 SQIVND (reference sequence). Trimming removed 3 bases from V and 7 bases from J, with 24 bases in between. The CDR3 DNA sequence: TGTGCCAGTAGTATCGACAGGGACTCCCCTAAGGGTCGGACCCAGTACTTC. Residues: CASSIDRDSPKGRTQYF. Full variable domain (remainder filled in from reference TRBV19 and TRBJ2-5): DGGITQSPKYLFRKEGQNVTLSCEQNLNHDAMYWYRQDPGQGLRLIYYSQIVNDFQKGDIAEGYSVSREKKESFPLTVTSAQKNPTAFYLCASSIDRDSPKGRTQYFGPGTRLLVL.

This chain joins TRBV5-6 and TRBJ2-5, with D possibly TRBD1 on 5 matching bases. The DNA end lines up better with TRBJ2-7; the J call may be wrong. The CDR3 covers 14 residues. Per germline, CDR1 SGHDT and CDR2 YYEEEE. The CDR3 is CASSLPSTVYEQYF. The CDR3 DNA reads TGTGCCAGCAGCCTCCCATCGACAGTGTACGAGCAGTACTTC.